This T cell receptor (beta chain) derives from a study of shared clonotypes between healthy human individuals. The overall study: There were three CD4 naive, three CD4 memory, two CD8 naive and one CD8 memory plates per donor.

This CDR3 contains 12 residues. The germline CDR1 and CDR2 sequences are SGHAT and FQNNGV. V lost 5 bases to trimming and J lost 9 bases, with 11 bases between them. Only CD45RO-negative cells positively selected for CCR7 counted as naive CD8 cells, so terminally differentiated effector memory CD45RA+ cells were excluded. Study-level points and caveats: With few donors, the genetic and exposure-history diversity represented was limited. Specimens sampled were limited to blood, with tissue repertoires likely differing.

The assay was immunoSEQ multiplex PCR, and TCRdb's table has in-frame clones only and misses some. The table lists around 2,000,000 clones, about 95% of them singletons. Comment on this clone: What it binds is not known.

This sequence joins TRBV11-2 and TRBJ1-5; D unclear. Sequenced: naive CD8+ T cells sorted from blood. The clonotype comes from a man between 18 and 35 years old in good health. Here the CDR3 DNA reads TGTGCCAGCAGCCCCGGAGAGGGGCCCCAGCATTTT. This gives the protein CASSPGEGPQHF. The full variable domain, completed using reference TRBV11-2 and TRBJ1-5, is EAGVAQSPRYKIIEKRQSVAFWCNPISGHATLYWYQQILGQGPKLLIQFQNNGVVDDSQLPKDRFSAERLKGVDSTLKIQPAKLEDSAVYLCASSPGEGPQHFGDGTRLSIL.